Listed below are T cell receptor beta chains from one sample, sequenced in a study of patients and donors after allogeneic stem cell transplantation. Using its own MiXCR run on the RT-PCR reads, TCRdb lists one record per CDR3 protein. The table includes 200,000 to 250,000 distinct CDR3 sequences, 13% to 15% detected once. Sequencing was done on a sample of blood, either unsorted or a sorted T cell fraction (not recorded which). The receptors derive from a human donor who was either an allogeneic HSCT recipient or a stem cell or donor lymphocyte infusion donor (not recorded which). It is not recorded whose cells these are; they may come from a transplant donor. The CDR3 runs from the conserved cysteine through the conserved F or W. A D gene is named only where the DNA matches it firmly. Expanded clones are given a class, and other clones once, few, many or no size at all.

d_call: .
v_call: TRBV6-1
clone_size: .
j_call: TRBJ2-7
cdr3_nt: TGTGCCAGCAGCGATTACTACGAGCAGTACTTC
cdr3_aa: CASSDYYEQYF

d_call: .
v_call: TRBV5-1
clone_size: few
j_call: TRBJ2-1
cdr3_nt: TGCGCCAGCAGCTTGGCGGGGGCATCGTCCAATGAGCAGTTCTTC
cdr3_aa: CASSLAGASSNEQFF

d_call: TRBD1
v_call: TRBV20-1
clone_size: many
j_call: TRBJ1-2
cdr3_nt: TGCAGTGCGGGGGACAGGGGGGTAGGCGGCTACACCTTC
cdr3_aa: CSAGDRGVGGYTF

d_call: .
v_call: TRBV12-3/TRBV12-4
clone_size: few
j_call: TRBJ1-1
cdr3_nt: TGTGCCATTAGATCGGGGATGGACATTTCGGGAGCTTTCTTT
cdr3_aa: CAIRSGMDISGAFF

d_call: .
v_call: TRBV5-1
clone_size: many
j_call: TRBJ2-1
cdr3_nt: TGCGCCAGCAGCTTCGTTTGGCCGACCTACAATGAGCAGTTCTTC
cdr3_aa: CASSFVWPTYNEQFF

d_call: .
v_call: TRBV9
clone_size: many
j_call: TRBJ2-2
cdr3_nt: TGTGCCAGCAGCCCCATTGGCGCGAACACCGGGGAGCTGTTTTTT
cdr3_aa: CASSPIGANTGELFF

d_call: .
v_call: TRBV19
clone_size: .
j_call: TRBJ1-4
cdr3_nt: TGTGCCAGTAGTAGAGACAGGTTTGAAAAACTGTTTTTT
cdr3_aa: CASSRDRFEKLFF

d_call: TRBD1
v_call: TRBV10-3
clone_size: .
j_call: TRBJ1-4
cdr3_nt: TGTGCCATCCGACCTGAAGGGGACAGGGGAGGTACTAATGAAAAACTGTTTTTT
cdr3_aa: CAIRPEGDRGGTNEKLFF

d_call: TRBD2
v_call: TRBV7-2
clone_size: few
j_call: TRBJ2-1
cdr3_nt: TGTGCCAGCAGCTCTAGCGGGGGGCCCAATGAGCAGTTCTTC
cdr3_aa: CASSSSGGPNEQFF

d_call: .
v_call: TRBV7-9
clone_size: many
j_call: TRBJ2-2
cdr3_nt: TGTGCCAGCAGCGCCGCCGGGTCCCTCCCCACCGGGGAGCTGTTTTTT
cdr3_aa: CASSAAGSLPTGELFF

d_call: .
v_call: TRBV12-3/TRBV12-4
clone_size: .
j_call: TRBJ1-5
cdr3_nt: TGTGCCAGAAGGGGCGCTCGTAATCAGCCCCAGCATTTT
cdr3_aa: CARRGARNQPQHF

d_call: .
v_call: TRBV20-1
clone_size: few
j_call: TRBJ2-3
cdr3_nt: TGCAGTGCTAGACTGCCGGGACTTGTAACAGATACGCAGTATTTT
cdr3_aa: CSARLPGLVTDTQYF

d_call: TRBD1
v_call: TRBV20-1
clone_size: many
j_call: TRBJ2-4
cdr3_nt: TGCAGTGCTAGTAATACAGGGGGCGCCAAAAACATTCAGTACTTC
cdr3_aa: CSASNTGGAKNIQYF

d_call: .
v_call: TRBV20-1
clone_size: few
j_call: TRBJ1-1
cdr3_nt: TGCAGTGCTACAGGAGGAGCTGAAGCTTTCTTT
cdr3_aa: CSATGGAEAFF

d_call: .
v_call: TRBV3-1
clone_size: few
j_call: TRBJ2-2
cdr3_nt: TGTGCCAGCAGCCCGGGATCTTACGCCGGGGAGCTGTTTTTT
cdr3_aa: CASSPGSYAGELFF

d_call: TRBD1
v_call: TRBV9
clone_size: .
j_call: TRBJ1-2
cdr3_nt: TGTGCCAGCAGCGTAGAGGGACAGGGGGCCTATGGCTACACCTTC
cdr3_aa: CASSVEGQGAYGYTF

d_call: .
v_call: TRBV2
clone_size: many
j_call: TRBJ2-4
cdr3_nt: TGTGCCAGCCAACCTCTCCAAGGGGCCGACATTCAGTACTTC
cdr3_aa: CASQPLQGADIQYF

d_call: TRBD1
v_call: TRBV18
clone_size: .
j_call: TRBJ2-7
cdr3_nt: TGTGCCAGCTCACTTAGACAGGGGGCCGTCTACGAGCAGTACTTC
cdr3_aa: CASSLRQGAVYEQYF

d_call: .
v_call: TRBV20-1
clone_size: few
j_call: TRBJ2-2
cdr3_nt: TGCAGTGCTCCACAGGGGGGGACCGGGGAGCTGTTTTTT
cdr3_aa: CSAPQGGTGELFF

d_call: .
v_call: TRBV20-1
clone_size: few
j_call: TRBJ2-2
cdr3_nt: TGCAGTGCTAGATCTCCGGCCGCCCGGGAGGAGCTGTTTTTT
cdr3_aa: CSARSPAAREELFF

d_call: .
v_call: TRBV20-1
clone_size: once
j_call: TRBJ1-4
cdr3_nt: TGCAGTGCTAGAGATTCGGACCGCGGTGGAAAACTGTTTTTT
cdr3_aa: CSARDSDRGGKLFF

d_call: TRBD1
v_call: TRBV5-1
clone_size: few
j_call: TRBJ2-3
cdr3_nt: TGCGCCAGCAGCCGACAGGGGGACCTTAGCACAGATACGCAGTATTTT
cdr3_aa: CASSRQGDLSTDTQYF

d_call: .
v_call: TRBV6-5
clone_size: few
j_call: TRBJ2-1
cdr3_nt: TGTGCCAGCAGTACCCCTTTAGGACAGCACATCTTC
cdr3_aa: CASSTPLGQHIF

d_call: .
v_call: TRBV6-2/TRBV6-3
clone_size: few
j_call: TRBJ2-1
cdr3_nt: TGTGCCAGCAGTCGCGTTGGATCGAGCTCCTACAATGAGCAGTTCTTC
cdr3_aa: CASSRVGSSSYNEQFF

d_call: TRBD2
v_call: TRBV20-1
clone_size: many
j_call: TRBJ2-3
cdr3_nt: TGCAGTGCGGAGGACTTGCCAGCGGGAGTGAAAGATACGCAGTATTTT
cdr3_aa: CSAEDLPAGVKDTQYF

d_call: TRBD2
v_call: TRBV5-1
clone_size: many
j_call: TRBJ2-5
cdr3_nt: TGCGCCAGCAGCCCGGGAGGGGGGTCAGAGACCCAGTACTTC
cdr3_aa: CASSPGGGSETQYF

d_call: .
v_call: TRBV7-8
clone_size: many
j_call: TRBJ2-3
cdr3_nt: TGTGCCAGCAGCTTAGTAGGGAGCACAGATACGCAGTATTTT
cdr3_aa: CASSLVGSTDTQYF

d_call: TRBD1
v_call: TRBV5-1
clone_size: .
j_call: TRBJ2-3
cdr3_nt: TGCGCCAGCAGCGGGGGACAGGGGGCTATCGGCACAGATACGCAGTATTTT
cdr3_aa: CASSGGQGAIGTDTQYF

d_call: TRBD2
v_call: TRBV29-1
clone_size: many
j_call: TRBJ2-7
cdr3_nt: TGCAGCGTTGAAGGCGCGAGCGGGGGCCAATACGAGCAGTACTTC
cdr3_aa: CSVEGASGGQYEQYF

d_call: TRBD1
v_call: TRBV10-3
clone_size: many
j_call: TRBJ2-3
cdr3_nt: TGTGCCATCAGTGACGGACAGGGGGCGGAAGATACGCAGTATTTT
cdr3_aa: CAISDGQGAEDTQYF

d_call: TRBD1
v_call: TRBV4-3
clone_size: .
j_call: TRBJ2-3
cdr3_nt: TGCGCCAGCAGCCAACGCGGACAGGGACCAGATACGCAGTATTTT
cdr3_aa: CASSQRGQGPDTQYF

d_call: .
v_call: TRBV6-5
clone_size: .
j_call: TRBJ2-1
cdr3_nt: TGTGCCAGCAGTTACTGGGGGGAGTTGGGTGAGGTCCAGTTCTTC
cdr3_aa: CASSYWGELGEVQFF

d_call: .
v_call: TRBV7-6
clone_size: .
j_call: TRBJ2-7
cdr3_nt: TGTGCCAGCAGCCCCTCGACAGATTCCTCCTACGAGCAGTACTTC
cdr3_aa: CASSPSTDSSYEQYF

d_call: .
v_call: TRBV24-1
clone_size: many
j_call: TRBJ2-2
cdr3_nt: TGTGCCACCTCCCGGACAACTAACACCGGGGAGCTGTTTTTT
cdr3_aa: CATSRTTNTGELFF

d_call: TRBD1
v_call: TRBV9
clone_size: few
j_call: TRBJ1-2
cdr3_nt: TGTGCCAGCAGCGTTATGGACAGGTCGAACGACTACACCTTC
cdr3_aa: CASSVMDRSNDYTF

d_call: .
v_call: TRBV4-3
clone_size: many
j_call: TRBJ1-2
cdr3_nt: TGCGCCAGCAGCCAAGATCCAGGGTTGTACTATGGCTACACCTTC
cdr3_aa: CASSQDPGLYYGYTF

d_call: .
v_call: TRBV15
clone_size: many
j_call: TRBJ2-5
cdr3_nt: TGTGCCACCAGCAGAGAAGGGGGTAGCCAAGAGACCCAGTACTTC
cdr3_aa: CATSREGGSQETQYF

d_call: .
v_call: TRBV7-2
clone_size: few
j_call: TRBJ2-3
cdr3_nt: TGTGCCAGCAGTTCGGGTGGGGCCCAAGATACGCAGTATTTT
cdr3_aa: CASSSGGAQDTQYF

d_call: TRBD1
v_call: TRBV5-4
clone_size: .
j_call: TRBJ1-3
cdr3_nt: TGTGCCAGCAGCTTGCGGACAGGGGAAAACACCATATATTTT
cdr3_aa: CASSLRTGENTIYF

d_call: .
v_call: TRBV7-9
clone_size: few
j_call: TRBJ2-1
cdr3_nt: TGTGCCAGCAGCTTCGAATACAATGAGCAGTTCTTC
cdr3_aa: CASSFEYNEQFF

d_call: TRBD2
v_call: TRBV20-1
clone_size: .
j_call: TRBJ2-5
cdr3_nt: TGCAGTGCTAGAGCCCAACTTTCTAGCGGGCTAGACCAAGAGACCCAGTACTTC
cdr3_aa: CSARAQLSSGLDQETQYF

d_call: .
v_call: TRBV20-1
clone_size: many
j_call: TRBJ1-1
cdr3_nt: TGCAGTGCTAGAGAAACCAGGGGCACTGAAGCTTTCTTT
cdr3_aa: CSARETRGTEAFF

d_call: TRBD2
v_call: TRBV7-2
clone_size: many
j_call: TRBJ2-5
cdr3_nt: TGTGCCAGCAGCGCGGCTAGCGGGGCAGAGACCCAGTACTTC
cdr3_aa: CASSAASGAETQYF

d_call: TRBD1
v_call: TRBV18
clone_size: .
j_call: TRBJ2-6
cdr3_nt: TGTGCCAGCTCACTGCAGGGACAGGGGATAACTGGGGCCAACGTCCTGACTTTC
cdr3_aa: CASSLQGQGITGANVLTF

d_call: .
v_call: TRBV12-3/TRBV12-4
clone_size: few
j_call: TRBJ2-7
cdr3_nt: TGTGCCAGCAGTAAACCGGGACATAGCTCCTACGAGCAGTACTTC
cdr3_aa: CASSKPGHSSYEQYF

d_call: .
v_call: TRBV25-1
clone_size: few
j_call: TRBJ1-3
cdr3_nt: TGTGCCAGCAGTGATCAACCTGGGGAGCCCGCCGCTGGAAACACCATATATTTT
cdr3_aa: CASSDQPGEPAAGNTIYF